This T cell receptor beta chain was identified in a study of CD8 T cells in Susac syndrome. Study observations and caveats: The study admitted that it had a relatively small number of individuals in its TCR sequencing and HLA analysis.

As concerns this clonotype: What it recognizes is unknown.

The CDR3 contains 19 residues. V lost 0 bases and J lost 0, with 23 bases in between. In germline, CDR1 is DFQATT, CDR2 SNEGSKA (reference sequence). Reverse transcription of 0.5 to 1 ug RNA was performed with random hexamers. TCRdb reanalysed the immunoSEQ multiplex PCR reads using MiXCR and keeps one entry per CDR3 protein. The sample holds around 130,000 distinct CDR3 sequences, around 94% seen once. The J gene is TRBJ1-2, the V gene TRBV20-1; the D gene is possibly TRBD1 (6 bases). Sequencing input: CD8+ T cells from PBMCs. The sequence derives from a human donor with Susac syndrome. In nucleotides, the CDR3 is TGCAGTGCTAGAGATGATAGTGGGGAGTCAGGGGCAACTAACTATGGCTACACCTTC. Translation gives CSARDDSGESGATNYGYTF.